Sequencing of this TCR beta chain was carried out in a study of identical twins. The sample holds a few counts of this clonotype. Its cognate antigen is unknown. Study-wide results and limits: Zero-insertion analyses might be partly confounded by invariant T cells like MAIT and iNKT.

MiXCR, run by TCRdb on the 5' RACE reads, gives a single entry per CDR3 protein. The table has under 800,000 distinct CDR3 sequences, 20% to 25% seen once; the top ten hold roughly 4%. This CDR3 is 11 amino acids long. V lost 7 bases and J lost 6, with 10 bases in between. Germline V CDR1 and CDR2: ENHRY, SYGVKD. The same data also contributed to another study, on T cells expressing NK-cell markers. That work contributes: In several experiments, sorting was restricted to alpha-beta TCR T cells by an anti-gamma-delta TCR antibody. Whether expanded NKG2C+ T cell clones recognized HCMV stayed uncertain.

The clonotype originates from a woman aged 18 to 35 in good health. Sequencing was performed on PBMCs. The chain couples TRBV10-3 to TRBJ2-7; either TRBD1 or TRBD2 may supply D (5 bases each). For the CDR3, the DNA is TGTGCCATCACCCGGGGCACCGAGCAGTACTTC. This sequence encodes CAITRGTEQYF.